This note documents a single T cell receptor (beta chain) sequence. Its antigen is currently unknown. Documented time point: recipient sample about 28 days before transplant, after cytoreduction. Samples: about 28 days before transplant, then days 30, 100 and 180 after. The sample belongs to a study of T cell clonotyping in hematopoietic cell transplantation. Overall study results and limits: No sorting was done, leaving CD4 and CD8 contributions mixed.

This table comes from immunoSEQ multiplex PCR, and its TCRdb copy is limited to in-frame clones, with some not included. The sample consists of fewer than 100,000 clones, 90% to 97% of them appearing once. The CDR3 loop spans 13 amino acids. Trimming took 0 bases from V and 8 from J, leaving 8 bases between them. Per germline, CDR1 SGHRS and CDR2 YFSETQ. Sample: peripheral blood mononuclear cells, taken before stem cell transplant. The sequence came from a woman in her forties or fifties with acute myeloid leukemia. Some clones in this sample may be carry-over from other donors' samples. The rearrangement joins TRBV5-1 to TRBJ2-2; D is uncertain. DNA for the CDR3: TGCGCCAGCAGCTTGGAGTTTGCTGGGGAGCTGTTTTTT. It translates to CASSLEFAGELFF.